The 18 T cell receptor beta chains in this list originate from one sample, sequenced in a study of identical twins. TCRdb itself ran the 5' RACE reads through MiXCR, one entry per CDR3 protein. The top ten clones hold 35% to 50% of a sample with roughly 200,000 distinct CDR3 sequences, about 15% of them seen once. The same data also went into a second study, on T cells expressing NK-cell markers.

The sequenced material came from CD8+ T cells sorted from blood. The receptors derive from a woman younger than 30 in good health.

In DNA form, the CDR3 reads TGTGCCAGGCGAGGGGGACAGACGAACACCGGGGAGCTGTTTTTT. Amino acid sequence: CARRGGQTNTGELFF. V and J are TRBV6-2 or TRBV6-3 and TRBJ2-2, with 7 bases matching TRBD1. The ends lost 9 bases at V and 0 bases at J; junction bases unmatched: 7. This CDR3 comprises 15 residues. The germline V gene encodes CDR1 MNHEY and CDR2 SVGEGT.

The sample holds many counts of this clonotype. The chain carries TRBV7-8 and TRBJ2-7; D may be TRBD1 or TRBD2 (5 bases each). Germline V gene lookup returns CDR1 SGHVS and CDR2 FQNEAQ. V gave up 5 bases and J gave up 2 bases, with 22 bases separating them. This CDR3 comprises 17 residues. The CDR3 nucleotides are TGTGCCAGCAGCAACGAAATCGGCCGGGACCGACCCTACGAGCAGTACTTC. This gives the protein CASSNEIGRDRPYEQYF.

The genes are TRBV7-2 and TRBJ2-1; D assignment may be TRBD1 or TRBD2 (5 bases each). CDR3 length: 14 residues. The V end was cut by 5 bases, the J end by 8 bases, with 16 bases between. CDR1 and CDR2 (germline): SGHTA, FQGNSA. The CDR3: CASSPEGPLDEQFF. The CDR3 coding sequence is TGTGCCAGCAGCCCAGAGGGACCCCTGGATGAGCAGTTCTTC.

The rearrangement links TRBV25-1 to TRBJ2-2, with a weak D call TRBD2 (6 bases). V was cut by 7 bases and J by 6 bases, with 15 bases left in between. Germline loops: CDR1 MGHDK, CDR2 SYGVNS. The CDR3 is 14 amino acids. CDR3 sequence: CASTLTRGSGELFF. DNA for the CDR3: TGTGCCAGCACCCTGACTAGGGGCTCCGGGGAGCTGTTTTTT.

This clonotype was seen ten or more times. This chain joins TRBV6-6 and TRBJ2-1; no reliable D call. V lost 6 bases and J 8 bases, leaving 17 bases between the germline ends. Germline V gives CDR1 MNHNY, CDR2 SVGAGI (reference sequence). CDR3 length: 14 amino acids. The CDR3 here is CASSPLVVVHEQFF. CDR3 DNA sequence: TGTGCCAGCAGCCCCCTAGTAGTTGTCCATGAGCAGTTCTTC.

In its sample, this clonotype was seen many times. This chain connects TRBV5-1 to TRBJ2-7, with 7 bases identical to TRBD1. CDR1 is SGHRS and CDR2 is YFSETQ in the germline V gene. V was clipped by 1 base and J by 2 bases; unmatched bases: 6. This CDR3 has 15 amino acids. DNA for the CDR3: TGCGCCAGCAGCTTGACTCCAGGGGGTACCTACGAGCAGTACTTC. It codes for CASSLTPGGTYEQYF.

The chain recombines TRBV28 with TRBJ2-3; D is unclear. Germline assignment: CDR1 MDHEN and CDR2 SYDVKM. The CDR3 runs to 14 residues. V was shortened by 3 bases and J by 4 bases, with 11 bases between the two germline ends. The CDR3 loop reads CASSFGVRPDTQYF. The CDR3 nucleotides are TGTGCCAGCAGTTTCGGAGTCCGCCCAGATACGCAGTATTTT.

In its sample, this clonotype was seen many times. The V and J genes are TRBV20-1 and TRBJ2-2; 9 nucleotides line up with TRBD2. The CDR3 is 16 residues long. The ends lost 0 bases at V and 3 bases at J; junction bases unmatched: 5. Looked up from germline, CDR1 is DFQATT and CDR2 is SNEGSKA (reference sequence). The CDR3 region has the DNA TGCAGTGCTAGAGATAGCGGGAGAGGGGACACCGGGGAGCTGTTTTTT. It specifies CSARDSGRGDTGELFF.

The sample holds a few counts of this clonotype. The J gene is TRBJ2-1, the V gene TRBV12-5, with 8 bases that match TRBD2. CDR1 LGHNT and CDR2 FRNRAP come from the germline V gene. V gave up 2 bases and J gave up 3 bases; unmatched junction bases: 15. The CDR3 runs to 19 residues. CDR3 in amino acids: CASGLLPPLPGGDYNEQFF. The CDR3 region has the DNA TGTGCTAGTGGTTTGCTTCCCCCCTTACCGGGAGGGGACTACAATGAGCAGTTCTTC.

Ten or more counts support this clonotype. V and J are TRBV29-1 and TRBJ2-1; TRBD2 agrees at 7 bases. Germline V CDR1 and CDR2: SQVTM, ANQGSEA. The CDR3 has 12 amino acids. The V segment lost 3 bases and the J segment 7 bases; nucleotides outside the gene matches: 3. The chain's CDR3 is CSVEGGGNEQFF. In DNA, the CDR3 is TGCAGCGTTGAGGGGGGAGGGAATGAGCAGTTCTTC.

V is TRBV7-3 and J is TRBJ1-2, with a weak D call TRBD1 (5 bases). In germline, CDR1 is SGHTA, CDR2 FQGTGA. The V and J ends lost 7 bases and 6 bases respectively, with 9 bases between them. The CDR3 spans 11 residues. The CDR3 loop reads CASTGGDGYTF. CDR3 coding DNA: TGTGCCAGCACGGGAGGGGATGGCTACACCTTC.

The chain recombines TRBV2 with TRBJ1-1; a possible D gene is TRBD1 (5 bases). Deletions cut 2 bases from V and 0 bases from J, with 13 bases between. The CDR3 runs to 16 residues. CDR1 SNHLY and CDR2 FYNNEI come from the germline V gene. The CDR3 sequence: CASSELAGPMNTEAFF. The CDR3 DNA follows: TGTGCCAGCAGTGAATTGGCAGGGCCCATGAACACTGAAGCTTTCTTT.

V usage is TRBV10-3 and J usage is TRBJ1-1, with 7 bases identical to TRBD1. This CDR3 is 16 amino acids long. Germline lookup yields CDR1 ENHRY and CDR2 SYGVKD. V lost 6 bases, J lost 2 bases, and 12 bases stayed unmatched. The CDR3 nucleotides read TGTGCCATCAGACAGTCCGGGCAGGGGGTTAACACTGAAGCTTTCTTT. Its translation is CAIRQSGQGVNTEAFF.

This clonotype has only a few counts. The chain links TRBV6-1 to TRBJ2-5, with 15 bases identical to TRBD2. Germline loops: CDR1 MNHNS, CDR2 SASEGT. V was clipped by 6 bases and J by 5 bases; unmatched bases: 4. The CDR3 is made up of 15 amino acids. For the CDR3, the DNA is TGTGCCAGCAGAGGACTAGCGGGGGGGTTGGAGACCCAGTACTTC. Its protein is CASRGLAGGLETQYF.

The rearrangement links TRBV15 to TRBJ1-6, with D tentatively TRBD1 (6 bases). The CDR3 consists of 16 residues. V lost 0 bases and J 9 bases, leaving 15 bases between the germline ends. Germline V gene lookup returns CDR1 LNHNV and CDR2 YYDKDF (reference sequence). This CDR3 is CATSRERTGRSSPLHF. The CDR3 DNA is TGTGCCACCAGCAGAGAAAGAACAGGGAGGAGTTCACCCCTCCACTTT.

The CDR3 DNA follows: TGTGCCAGCAGTTTAGTGGCAGCTGGGGCCAACGTCCTGACTTTC. Translating gives CASSLVAAGANVLTF. The genes are TRBV12-3 or TRBV12-4 and TRBJ2-6, with D uncertain. V was shortened by 1 base and J by 2 bases, with 6 bases between the two germline ends. This CDR3 comprises 15 residues.

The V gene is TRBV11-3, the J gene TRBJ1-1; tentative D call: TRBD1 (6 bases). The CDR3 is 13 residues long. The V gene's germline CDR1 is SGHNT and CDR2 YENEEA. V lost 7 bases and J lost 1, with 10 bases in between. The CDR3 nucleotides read TGTGCCAGCAACCTGGGACAGAACACTGAAGCTTTCTTT. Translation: CASNLGQNTEAFF.

The CDR3 nucleotides are TGTGCCAGCAGCGGGGGACTAGCGGGTTACGAGCAGTACTTC. Translation: CASSGGLAGYEQYF. This chain connects TRBV5-5 to TRBJ2-7; TRBD2 matches at 12 bases. The germline V gene encodes CDR1 SGHKS and CDR2 YYEKEE (reference sequence). Trimming at V came to 4 bases and at J to 4 bases, leaving 3 bases not matched to a gene. CDR3 size: 14 residues.